This TCR beta chain was found in a study of human T cells and chemical hapten exposure. Study background: The study sensitized with 2% DPC on a roughly 2 cm by roughly 2 cm patch of upper inner arm skin. All patients underwent weekly scalp dosing with diphenylcyclopropenone for the full roughly 25-week study. Patches with 0.01% DPC went on the upper back, and the tests were read at 6 days. Recorded diagnoses among the mostly female patients were alopecia areata, totalis or universalis.

This clonotype occurred a few times. CDR1 and CDR2 from the germline V gene are MNHNY and SVGAGI (reference sequence). V dropped 10 bases and J dropped 5 bases, with 17 bases sitting between them. The CDR3 has 14 residues. Time point noted: pre-sensitization, week 0. Described treatment: therapeutic diphenylcyclopropenone sensitization with weekly scalp DPC. Via MiXCR, TCRdb re-called the RACE reads, giving one row per CDR3 protein. The data contain roughly 250,000 distinct CDR3 sequences, 7.5% to 10% of them singletons. The receptor comes from a woman aged 40 to 50 with alopecia areata. Some clones in this sample may be carry-over from other donors' samples. The V gene is TRBV6-6, the J gene TRBJ1-4; weak D call: TRBD1 (6 bases). The sequencing used whole blood, collected in connection with sensitization to the hapten diphenylcyclopropenone (DPC). The CDR3 protein is CATTQGTGNEKLFF. For the CDR3, the DNA is TGTGCCACCACCCAGGGGACGGGAAATGAAAAACTGTTTTTT.